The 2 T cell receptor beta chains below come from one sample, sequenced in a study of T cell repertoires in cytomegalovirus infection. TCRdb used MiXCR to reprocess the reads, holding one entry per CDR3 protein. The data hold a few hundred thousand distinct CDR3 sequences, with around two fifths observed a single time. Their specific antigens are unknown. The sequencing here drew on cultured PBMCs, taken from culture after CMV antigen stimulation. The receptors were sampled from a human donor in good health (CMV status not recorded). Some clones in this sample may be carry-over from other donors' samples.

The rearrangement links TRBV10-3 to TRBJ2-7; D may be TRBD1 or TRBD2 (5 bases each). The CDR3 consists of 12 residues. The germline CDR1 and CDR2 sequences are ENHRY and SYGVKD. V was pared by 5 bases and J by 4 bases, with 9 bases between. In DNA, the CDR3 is TGTGCCATCAGTTCCGAGGGGTACGAGCAGTACTTC. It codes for CAISSEGYEQYF.

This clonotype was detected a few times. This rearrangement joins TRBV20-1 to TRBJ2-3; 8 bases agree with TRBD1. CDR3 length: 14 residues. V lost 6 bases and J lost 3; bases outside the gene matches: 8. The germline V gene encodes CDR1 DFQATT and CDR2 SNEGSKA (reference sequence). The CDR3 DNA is TGCAGTGCCCTCAGGACAGGGAAGACAGATACGCAGTATTTT. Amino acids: CSALRTGKTDTQYF.